This T cell receptor beta chain appears in the sequencing data of a study of CD4+ T cells in melanoma. Study results and limitations: CD8+ T cell, macrophage and B cell function reportedly correlated with neoantigen-specific CD4+ T cells. Neoantigen-specific CD4+ T cells in melanoma reportedly had diverse differentiation states.

This CDR3 region has 14 residues. Germline values: CDR1 LNHDA, CDR2 SQIVND (reference sequence). V was clipped by 5 bases and J by 10 bases, with 20 bases between them. Produced via immunoSEQ multiplex PCR; TCRdb's table is partial and in-frame only. This table holds about 140,000 clones, 80% to 95% found once. To note about this clone: The antigen is undetermined.

The V and J genes are TRBV19 and TRBJ1-1; D not certain. The TCR was taken from a human donor with melanoma. In DNA, the CDR3 is TGTGCCAGTAGTCGAACTCGGACGGAGCTTGGAGCTTTCTTT. It yields the protein CASSRTRTELGAFF. Full variable domain (outside the CDR3, taken from reference TRBV19 and TRBJ1-1): DGGITQSPKYLFRKEGQNVTLSCEQNLNHDAMYWYRQDPGQGLRLIYYSQIVNDFQKGDIAEGYSVSREKKESFPLTVTSAQKNPTAFYLCASSRTRTELGAFFGQGTRLTVV.